Listed here are 27 T cell receptor beta chains from one sample, sequenced in a study. Each CDR3 protein gets one entry after TCRdb re-called the 5' RACE reads with MiXCR. This repertoire shows fewer than 65,000 distinct CDR3 sequences, around 30% found once; its top ten account for roughly 2.5%. The sequencing sample was made of tumor-infiltrating naive CD4+ T cells sorted from the breast tumor. Documented subset: naive CD4+ T cells, CD4+CD45RA+CD25-. The origin of the receptors is a female donor with breast cancer.

Many counts were recorded for this clonotype. V usage is TRBV9 and J usage is TRBJ2-1; 12 bases match TRBD2. With V trimmed by 4 bases and J by 0 bases, 5 bases remained unmatched. CDR3 length equals 17 residues. Germline-derived CDR1 and CDR2 are SGDLS and YYNGEE. The CDR3 region has the DNA TGTGCCAGCAGCCTCGCGGGACTAGCGGGCTCCTACAATGAGCAGTTCTTC. It encodes CASSLAGLAGSYNEQFF.

This sequence joins TRBV5-1 and TRBJ2-1; the match to TRBD1 covers 8 bases. The germline CDR1 and CDR2 sequences are SGHRS and YFSETQ. V lost 5 bases and J lost 3; bases outside the gene matches: 10. The CDR3 is 16 residues long. The CDR3 DNA reads TGCGCCAGCAGGAGGACAGGGCCTAGTAACTACAATGAGCAGTTCTTC. It specifies CASRRTGPSNYNEQFF.

This clonotype came up once. The V call is TRBV4-1, the J call TRBJ1-2; possible D gene TRBD1, 5 bases. Trimming pared 2 bases from V and 8 bases from J, leaving 24 bases between. CDR3 size: 17 residues. Germline CDR1 and CDR2: MGHRA and YSYEKL. For the CDR3, the DNA is TGCGCCAGCAGCCAATCTCGTACCGGGGCGGATTTTAACGGCTACACCTTC. Its protein is CASSQSRTGADFNGYTF.

About this clonotype: Its ends do not fully match the called genes, so a read error is possible. The chain couples TRBV7-2 to TRBJ2-7; a weak D match, TRBD2 (6 bases). The CDR3 has 16 amino acids. The germline V gene has CDR1 SGHTA and CDR2 FQGNSA. This CDR3 is CASSTPPGLRTSEQCF. For the CDR3, the DNA is TGTGCCAGCAGCACACCACCGGGACTTCGGACATCCGAGCAGTGCTTC.

The rearrangement links TRBV5-1 to TRBJ2-5; D gene ambiguous. Per germline, CDR1 SGHRS and CDR2 YFSETQ. The CDR3 length is 14 residues. The germline V and J ends were trimmed by 4 bases and 2 bases, with 12 bases remaining between them. Here the CDR3 reads CASSPGNSQETQYF. The CDR3, as DNA: TGCGCCAGCAGCCCTGGGAACAGTCAAGAGACCCAGTACTTC.

This clonotype has a count of ten or more. The gene calls are TRBV4-2 and TRBJ2-7; D possibly uses TRBD1 or TRBD2 (5 bases each). Germline CDR1 and CDR2: LGHNA and YNFKEQ. Trimming left V 4 bases short and J 2 bases short, with 18 bases between. The CDR3 length is 16 residues. This CDR3 reads CASSRGTPGAPYEQYF. In nucleotides, the CDR3 is TGTGCCAGCAGCCGAGGGACGCCCGGCGCCCCCTACGAGCAGTACTTC.

The CDR3 spells CASSFPRTGDRSNTEAFF. CDR3 coding DNA: TGTGCCAGCAGTTTCCCACGGACAGGGGACAGGTCAAACACTGAAGCTTTCTTT. The chain combines TRBV28 with TRBJ1-1; 9 positions agree with TRBD1. This CDR3 contains 18 residues. V gave up 3 bases and J gave up 2 bases; unmatched junction bases: 13. Germline CDR1 is MDHEN and CDR2 is SYDVKM.

This sequence joins TRBV5-5 and TRBJ2-3; a weak D match, TRBD1 (6 bases). V was trimmed by 5 bases and J by 1 base, leaving 11 bases between them. CDR1 is SGHKS and CDR2 is YYEKEE in the germline V gene (reference sequence). The CDR3 is 14 amino acids. As DNA, the CDR3 is TGTGCCAGCAGTTCCTGGACAGGCACAGATACGCAGTATTTT. The encoded protein is CASSSWTGTDTQYF.

The chain is built from TRBV20-1 and TRBJ2-3, with a possible D match to TRBD2 (5 bases). CDR1 is DFQATT, CDR2 SNEGSKA, per germline (reference sequence). The CDR3 is 15 amino acids. Trimming took off 1 base at V and 4 bases at J, with 15 bases between the two ends. The CDR3 loop reads CSARGLRVRPDTQYF. As DNA, the CDR3 is TGCAGTGCTAGAGGTTTGCGGGTCCGGCCAGATACGCAGTATTTT.

Turning to this clonotype: One junction end does not reproduce the germline sequence, and a read error may be involved. V usage is TRBV5-1 and J usage is TRBJ1-1, with TRBD1 matching 7 bases. The germline V gene encodes CDR1 SGHRS and CDR2 YFSETQ. This CDR3 spans 16 amino acids. The CDR3 loop is CASGLDPGQLNTEAFF. The CDR3, as DNA: TGCGCCAGCGGCTTGGACCCGGGACAGCTGAACACTGAAGCTTTCTTT.

The V call is TRBV30, the J call TRBJ1-6; D unclear. V was shortened by 0 bases and J by 7 bases, with 7 bases between the two germline ends. CDR1 GTSNPN and CDR2 SVGIG come from the germline V gene (reference sequence). This CDR3 spans 13 amino acids. The CDR3 DNA follows: TGTGCCTGGAGTGTAGAGGCCAATTCACCCCTCCACTTT. Protein: CAWSVEANSPLHF.

About this clonotype: A read error may explain this, as a much larger clone is one base away. V and J are TRBV7-6 and TRBJ2-7; D might be TRBD1 (5 bases). The CDR3 length is 16 residues. CDR1 and CDR2 from the germline V gene are SGHVS and FNYEAQ. V shed 0 bases and J shed 2 bases, with 14 bases lying between them. CDR3 residues: CASSLADSLPTYEQYF. Here the CDR3 DNA reads TGTGCCAGCAGCTTAGCAGACAGTCTACCGACCTACGAGCAGTACTTC.

In the case of this clonotype: This could be a read error, since a much larger clone is one nucleotide away. The chain links TRBV9 to TRBJ2-5, with unresolved D. Germline V CDR1 and CDR2: SGDLS, YYNGEE. CDR3 size: 13 residues. The CDR3 coding sequence is TGTGCCGGCAGCGTAGCCTTGTTTGAGACCCAGTACTTC. Translating gives CAGSVALFETQYF.

The chain couples TRBV20-1 to TRBJ2-1; weak D call: TRBD2 (6 bases). The ends were cut back, 7 bases at V and 6 bases at J, with 19 bases in the middle. The CDR3 runs 14 residues. Germline-derived CDR1 and CDR2 are DFQATT and SNEGSKA (reference sequence). CDR3 amino acids: CSVSGGSTSNEQFF. The CDR3 nucleotides read TGCAGTGTGTCCGGGGGTAGCACCTCCAATGAGCAGTTCTTC.

The rearrangement links TRBV7-2 to TRBJ2-1; D is uncertain. Between the trimmed V and J ends, which lost 2 bases and 7 bases, there was a span of 9 bases. This CDR3 has 13 amino acids. Germline CDR1 reads SGHTA; CDR2 reads FQGNSA. DNA for the CDR3: TGTGCCAGCAGCTTATCTCCTGGGAATGAGCAGTTCTTC. Translating gives CASSLSPGNEQFF.

This clonotype has only a few counts. The V call is TRBV7-2, the J call TRBJ2-5; 8 positions agree with TRBD2. Germline V lookup: CDR1 SGHTA, CDR2 FQGNSA. V lost 1 base to trimming and J lost 2 bases; unmatched junction nucleotides: 3. The CDR3 runs 15 residues. The CDR3: CASSLVAGRQETQYF. In DNA form, the CDR3 reads TGTGCCAGCAGCTTAGTAGCGGGGAGACAAGAGACCCAGTACTTC.

Ten or more counts support this clonotype. The rearrangement links TRBV4-2 to TRBJ1-5; D is possibly TRBD1 (5 bases). The CDR3 length is 15 residues. CDR1 and CDR2 from the germline V gene are LGHNA and YNFKEQ. The ends were cut back, 0 bases at V and 7 bases at J, with 13 bases in the middle. This chain's CDR3 is CASSQDESGDQPQHF. DNA of the CDR3: TGTGCCAGCAGCCAAGATGAAAGTGGGGACCAGCCCCAGCATTTT.

The V gene is TRBV6-5, the J gene TRBJ2-1, with D tentatively TRBD1 (6 bases). The CDR3 runs to 14 residues. Trimming took off 5 bases at V and 6 bases at J, with 14 bases between the two ends. Germline V gene sequence: CDR1 MNHEY, CDR2 SVGAGI. The CDR3 sequence is CASSPHRDINEQFF. Here the CDR3 DNA reads TGTGCCAGCAGTCCCCACCGGGACATCAATGAGCAGTTCTTC.

This clonotype was seen more than once but under ten times. This chain links TRBV27 with TRBJ1-1, with a tentative D call TRBD1 (5 bases). Trimming stripped 6 bases from V and 4 bases from J, with 12 bases between. The CDR3 has 13 amino acids. Germline-derived CDR1 and CDR2 are MNHEY and SMNVEV (reference sequence). CDR3 nucleotides: TGTGCCAGCAGGCAGACAGCGGGCACTGAAGCTTTCTTT. This translates into CASRQTAGTEAFF.

This clonotype appeared a few times. The chain is built from TRBV6-1 and TRBJ1-5; the match to TRBD1 covers 7 bases. Germline CDR1 is MNHNS and CDR2 is SASEGT. The CDR3 has 13 amino acids. With 5 bases clipped from V and 7 bases from J, the junction kept 5 bases outside the gene matches. The CDR3 region has the DNA TGTGCCAGCAGTAGGGACAGCTTACAGCCCCAGCATTTT. The encoded protein is CASSRDSLQPQHF.

This clonotype was found once. With a much larger clone just one base away, this may be a read error. The chain employs TRBV6-1 and TRBJ2-3; 12 bases are a match to TRBD2. Germline CDR1 and CDR2: MNHNS and SASEGT. The CDR3 covers 13 residues. The CDR3 DNA sequence: TGTTCCAGTCGGACTAGCGGGACCCATACGCAGTATTTT. Translated, it gives CSSRTSGTHTQYF.

The rearrangement joins TRBV7-8 to TRBJ1-5; tentatively, D is TRBD1 (5 bases). This CDR3 has 13 amino acids. V lost 5 bases and J lost 2, with 7 bases in between. Per the germline V gene, CDR1 is SGHVS and CDR2 is FQNEAQ. The CDR3 sequence is CASSETGNQPQHF. Here the CDR3 DNA reads TGTGCCAGCAGCGAGACAGGCAATCAGCCCCAGCATTTT. Full variable domain (remainder filled in from reference TRBV7-8 and TRBJ1-5): GAGVSQSPRYKVAKRGQDVALRCDPISGHVSLFWYQQALGQGPEFLTYFQNEAQLDKSGLPSDRFFAERPEGSVSTLKIQRTQQEDSAVYLCASSETGNQPQHFGDGTRLSIL.

The table lists this clonotype with a few counts. The gene calls are TRBV6-5 and TRBJ1-1, with 11 bases fitting TRBD1. V shed 6 bases, J shed 3 bases, and the junction held 9 bases outside the gene matches. CDR1 and CDR2 from the germline V gene are MNHEY and SVGAGI. The CDR3 has 16 amino acids. The CDR3 DNA reads as TGTGCCAGCAGGATCGCAGGACAGGGGGCTGACACTGAAGCTTTCTTT. Translation: CASRIAGQGADTEAFF.

Only a few counts were recorded for this clonotype. The V and J genes are TRBV7-9 and TRBJ2-4, with 8 bases fitting TRBD2. CDR1 and CDR2 (germline): SEHNR, FQNEAQ (reference sequence). This CDR3 spans 18 amino acids. V lost 6 bases and J lost 4; bases outside the gene matches: 17. CDR3 loop: CASSLPFRLAGRKNIQYF. CDR3 bases: TGTGCCAGCAGTCTACCCTTTAGGTTAGCGGGGAGAAAAAACATTCAGTACTTC.

V and J are TRBV7-3 and TRBJ2-5; TRBD1 might be the D (5 bases). CDR1 is SGHTA, CDR2 FQGTGA, per germline. The CDR3 extends over 13 amino acids. V lost 5 bases and J 1 base, leaving 8 bases between the germline ends. The CDR3 loop reads CASSRDSQETQYF. CDR3 DNA: TGTGCCAGCAGCCGAGACAGCCAAGAGACCCAGTACTTC.

This rearrangement joins TRBV5-5 to TRBJ2-5; TRBD1 is a possible D gene (5 bases). The ends were cut back, 0 bases at V and 4 bases at J, with 10 bases in the middle. Germline lookup yields CDR1 SGHKS and CDR2 YYEKEE (reference sequence). The CDR3 has 14 amino acids. CDR3 sequence (DNA): TGTGCCAGCAGCTTGGGGCAGGGTGGAGAGACCCAGTACTTC. Its protein product is CASSLGQGGETQYF.

This clonotype was recorded at least ten times. This rearrangement joins TRBV6-2 or TRBV6-3 to TRBJ2-7; tentatively, D is TRBD1 or TRBD2 (5 bases each). V lost 10 bases and J lost 0, with 19 bases in between. The germline V gene has CDR1 MNHEY and CDR2 SVGEGT. The CDR3 spans 15 residues. CDR3 region: CATNLDGDLSYEQYF. CDR3 DNA sequence: TGTGCCACCAACCTCGATGGGGACCTCTCCTACGAGCAGTACTTC.